The entry that follows covers one T cell receptor (beta chain) sequence. The table came from immunoSEQ multiplex PCR; TCRdb's copy has only in-frame clones and leaves some out. The table lists 950,000 to 1,200,000 clones, roughly 77% of them singletons. The entry originates in a study of shared clonotypes between healthy human individuals. V lost 9 bases and J 5 bases, leaving 23 bases between the germline ends. CDR3 length equals 15 residues. Germline assignment: CDR1 SGHNT and CDR2 YYREEE (reference sequence). The source material was memory CD4+ T cells from PBMCs. Noted subset: CD45RA-negative fraction. The chain recombines TRBV5-4 with TRBJ2-5; weak D call: TRBD2 (6 bases). This TCR derives from a man aged 18 to 29 in good health. Some clones in this sample may be carry-over from other donors' samples. The CDR3 here is CATYTELARGETQYF. The CDR3 DNA is TGTGCCACCTACACCGAATTGGCACGGGGGGAGACCCAGTACTTC.